These 22 T cell receptor beta chains originate from one sample sequenced in a study of cytomegalovirus exposure and HLA in healthy donors. 13 Jbeta primers and 60 Vbeta primers were used for the PCR. Repertoires were generated with immunoSEQ multiplex PCR, while TCRdb's copy carries only in-frame clones and drops some. The table records approximately 160,000 clones, just under 80% of them present only once. Sequences were obtained from PBMCs. These receptors were obtained from a young man in good health and CMV-seropositive.

In this sample, this clone turned up once. The CDR3 sequence: CASSTDREAAGTTDTQYF. The DNA for the CDR3 is TGTGCCAGTAGTACGGACAGGGAGGCGGCGGGGACCACAGATACGCAGTATTTT. The genes are TRBV19 and TRBJ2-3, with 8 bases lining up with TRBD1. Germline loops: CDR1 LNHDA, CDR2 SQIVND (reference sequence). This CDR3 has 18 amino acids. Losses at the gene ends were 4 bases for V and 2 bases for J; bases not matched to a gene: 14.

This sequence joins TRBV5-1 and TRBJ2-1; possibly TRBD2 for D (6 bases). The CDR3 extends over 15 amino acids. The V gene's germline CDR1 is SGHRS and CDR2 YFSETQ. V was trimmed by 5 bases and J by 6 bases, leaving 18 bases between them. CDR3 protein: CASRSPETSVNEQFF. CDR3 DNA: TGCGCCAGCAGATCTCCGGAGACTAGTGTCAATGAGCAGTTCTTC. The complete variable domain, with remaining parts taken from reference TRBV5-1 and TRBJ2-1, reads KAGVTQTPRYLIKTRGQQVTLSCSPISGHRSVSWYQQTPGQGLQFLFEYFSETQRNKGNFPGRFSGRQFSNSRSEMNVSTLELGDSALYLCASRSPETSVNEQFFGPGTRLTVL.

V is TRBV30 and J is TRBJ2-7, with D maybe TRBD1 (5 bases). The CDR3 runs to 13 residues. V dropped 4 bases and J dropped 4 bases, with 14 bases sitting between them. Per germline, CDR1 GTSNPN and CDR2 SVGIG (reference sequence). The CDR3 reads CAWTKLGRYEQYF. The CDR3 DNA follows: TGTGCCTGGACTAAGTTGGGGCGTTACGAGCAGTACTTC.

V gene TRBV6-5 combines with J gene TRBJ1-1, with D maybe TRBD1 (5 bases). CDR1 and CDR2 (germline): MNHEY, SVGAGI. The V and J ends lost 2 bases and 0 bases respectively, with 7 bases between them. The CDR3 sequence is 14 residues long. In DNA, the CDR3 is TGTGCCAGCAGTTACGGGGCTGTGAACACTGAAGCTTTCTTT. Protein product: CASSYGAVNTEAFF.

The V and J genes are TRBV6-5 and TRBJ2-5, with TRBD1 identical over 10 bases. The DNA end lines up better with TRBJ2-7; the J call may be wrong. Per the germline V gene, CDR1 is MNHEY and CDR2 is SVGAGI. This CDR3 is built from 15 residues. CDR3 sequence (DNA): TGTGCCAGCAGTTACCGGGACAGGGGTACCTACGAGCAGTACTTC. Residues: CASSYRDRGTYEQYF.

The V gene is TRBV29-1, the J gene TRBJ2-1; 11 nucleotides agree with TRBD2. Germline V CDR1 and CDR2: SQVTM, ANQGSEA. The CDR3 covers 13 residues. With 3 bases clipped from V and 9 bases from J, the junction kept 4 bases outside the gene matches. DNA of the CDR3: TGCAGCGTTGACCTAGCGGGAGGTGGTGAGCAGTTCTTC. Translation gives CSVDLAGGGEQFF.

The genes are TRBV6-1 and TRBJ2-7; 7 nucleotides agree with TRBD1. Germline CDR1 and CDR2: MNHNS and SASEGT. V shed 4 bases, J shed 5 bases, and the junction held 5 bases outside the gene matches. The CDR3 is made up of 13 amino acids. CDR3 sequence: CASSGQGANEQYF. CDR3 DNA sequence: TGTGCCAGCAGTGGACAGGGCGCCAACGAGCAGTACTTC.

This clone occurred a few times. The genes are TRBV6-1 and TRBJ1-1; the D is unclear. The CDR3 has 15 amino acids. From germline, CDR1 is MNHNS and CDR2 SASEGT. Trimming left V 0 bases short and J 1 base short, with 9 bases between. CDR3 sequence reads: CASSEAGSTNTEAFF. The CDR3, as DNA: TGTGCCAGCAGTGAAGCTGGCTCCACGAACACTGAAGCTTTCTTT.

This clone showed up just once. The rearrangement joins TRBV5-5 to TRBJ1-3, with TRBD1 matching 7 bases. The CDR3 extends over 15 amino acids. With 0 bases clipped from V and 3 bases from J, the junction kept 3 bases outside the gene matches. Germline CDR1 is SGHKS and CDR2 is YYEKEE (reference sequence). The CDR3 loop is CASSLGRGHGNTIYF. DNA of the CDR3: TGTGCCAGCAGCTTGGGGAGGGGGCATGGAAACACCATATATTTT.

The chain couples TRBV21-1 to TRBJ1-1. TRBV21-1 corresponds to a pseudogene. The CDR3 has 15 amino acids. The DNA for the CDR3 is TGTGCCAGCAGATATAGGGGCAGGGAGGGCACTGAAGCTTTCTTT. This sequence encodes CASRYRGREGTEAFF.

There are a few counts of this clone. The chain joins TRBV9 to TRBJ2-7, with a possible D match to TRBD1 (5 bases). Trimming stripped 3 bases from V and 5 bases from J, with 12 bases between. In germline, CDR1 is SGDLS, CDR2 YYNGEE. This CDR3 contains 13 residues. The CDR3 protein is CASSAEDSNEQYF. In nucleotides, the CDR3 is TGTGCCAGCAGCGCCGAAGACAGTAACGAGCAGTACTTC.

This chain connects TRBV19 to TRBJ1-1, with 9 positions matching TRBD1. Germline lookup yields CDR1 LNHDA and CDR2 SQIVND (reference sequence). V lost 7 bases, J lost 4 bases, and 19 bases stayed unmatched. The CDR3 loop spans 18 amino acids. The DNA of the CDR3 is TGTGCCAGTACCGACCGGCGGGGGACAGGGATATGGGGCACTGAAGCTTTCTTT. Protein sequence: CASTDRRGTGIWGTEAFF. The variable domain in full, completed from reference TRBV19 and TRBJ1-1, reads DGGITQSPKYLFRKEGQNVTLSCEQNLNHDAMYWYRQDPGQGLRLIYYSQIVNDFQKGDIAEGYSVSREKKESFPLTVTSAQKNPTAFYLCASTDRRGTGIWGTEAFFGQGTRLTVV.

The V call is TRBV7-2, the J call TRBJ2-3; D is uncertain. CDR3 length: 14 residues. Germline values: CDR1 SGHTA, CDR2 FQGNSA. The V end was cut by 5 bases, the J end by 6 bases, with 15 bases between. The CDR3 reads CASSLLFPLDTQYF. The CDR3 DNA follows: TGTGCCAGCAGCCTCCTCTTTCCTTTGGATACGCAGTATTTT.

The sample holds a few counts of this clone. This sequence joins TRBV6-1 and TRBJ2-7, with a possible D match to TRBD1 (6 bases). Germline V CDR1 and CDR2: MNHNS, SASEGT. Trimming took off 4 bases at V and 3 bases at J, with 13 bases between the two ends. This CDR3 comprises 14 residues. In DNA form, the CDR3 reads TGTGCCAGCAGTGTAAGGGGGTTTGGCTACGAGCAGTACTTC. It encodes CASSVRGFGYEQYF.

V usage is TRBV4-1 and J usage is TRBJ1-4; D remains ambiguous. The CDR3 length is 15 residues. Germline V gene lookup returns CDR1 MGHRA and CDR2 YSYEKL. The V end was cut by 1 base, the J end by 2 bases, with 8 bases between. The CDR3 DNA reads as TGCGCCAGCAGCCAAGTGTCACAGACTAATGAAAAACTGTTTTTT. It translates to CASSQVSQTNEKLFF.

This chain links TRBV29-1 with TRBJ1-4; D gene ambiguous. The germline V gene has CDR1 SQVTM and CDR2 ANQGSEA. V gave up 6 bases and J gave up 3 bases, with 11 bases separating them. CDR3 length: 13 residues. The CDR3 sequence is CSVVEPSNEKLFF. In nucleotides, the CDR3 is TGCAGCGTCGTCGAGCCCTCTAATGAAAAACTGTTTTTT.

J is TRBJ1-1 and V is TRBV6-1; D gene ambiguous. CDR1 and CDR2 (germline): MNHNS, SASEGT. The CDR3 runs to 15 residues. Deletions cut 6 bases from V and 2 bases from J, with 16 bases between. The CDR3 sequence is CASSILGRTNTEAFF. As DNA, the CDR3 is TGTGCCAGCAGCATACTAGGACGGACCAACACTGAAGCTTTCTTT.

The table lists this clone with a count of one. The chain links TRBV2 to TRBJ2-5, with D perhaps matching TRBD1 (5 bases). Trimming left V 5 bases short and J 13 bases short, with 26 bases between. The CDR3 is 15 residues long. Germline V gene data show CDR1 as SNHLY and CDR2 as FYNNEI. CDR3 nucleotides: TGTGCCAGCAGTCGGCTATTGGGGCGGACGGGTCCCTCGTACTTC. Translation: CASSRLLGRTGPSYF.

The chain recombines TRBV5-1 with TRBJ1-1, with D perhaps TRBD1 (6 bases). This CDR3 comprises 13 residues. The V gene's germline CDR1 is SGHRS and CDR2 YFSETQ. V lost 4 bases and J 4 bases, leaving 11 bases between the germline ends. CDR3 coding DNA: TGCGCCAGCAGCCTAACAGGGCCCACTGAAGCTTTCTTT. Its translation: CASSLTGPTEAFF.

The genes are TRBV4-1 and TRBJ1-2; D remains ambiguous. The CDR3 runs 15 residues. Germline V gene data show CDR1 as MGHRA and CDR2 as YSYEKL. V gave up 0 bases and J gave up 4 bases, with 12 bases separating them. CDR3 DNA: TGCGCCAGCAGCCAAGATACGGCAGGCCGCTATGGCTACACCTTC. This gives the protein CASSQDTAGRYGYTF.

The chain is built from TRBV11-2 and TRBJ1-4; D might be TRBD1 (5 bases). Between the trimmed V and J ends, which lost 3 bases and 11 bases, there was a span of 13 bases. Germline CDR1 is SGHAT and CDR2 is FQNNGV. The CDR3 sequence is 13 residues long. CDR3 residues: CASSFGGWGKLFF. In DNA form, the CDR3 reads TGTGCCAGCAGCTTCGGGGGGTGGGGGAAACTGTTTTTT. Supplemented by reference TRBV11-2 and TRBJ1-4, the full variable domain reads EAGVAQSPRYKIIEKRQSVAFWCNPISGHATLYWYQQILGQGPKLLIQFQNNGVVDDSQLPKDRFSAERLKGVDSTLKIQPAKLEDSAVYLCASSFGGWGKLFFGSGTQLSVL.

In its sample, this clone was seen once. This sample includes further DNA sequences coding for the same CDR3. The chain is built from TRBV6-5 and TRBJ2-3; D remains unclear. The CDR3 is made up of 13 amino acids. Germline V gene sequence: CDR1 MNHEY, CDR2 SVGAGI. Between the trimmed V and J ends, which lost 6 bases and 1 base, there was a span of 8 bases. The CDR3 reads CASSRQGTDTQYF. In nucleotides, the CDR3 is TGTGCCAGCAGCCGGCAGGGCACAGATACGCAGTATTTT.